This TCR beta chain came from a study of blood T cells in healthy people across ages. The use of a sample-barcoded 5' primer and a J-beta primer mix characterized a second PCR of roughly 6 to 11 cycles. TCRdb re-called the 5' RACE reads through MiXCR, storing one row per CDR3 protein. The sample yields approximately 850,000 distinct CDR3 sequences, approximately 48% seen once. Study observations and caveats: Percentage of naive T cells showed a strong correlation with TCR beta diversity.

As concerns this clonotype: No antigen is known for it.

Source material: blood. This TCR was recovered from a man in his fifties or sixties in good health.

CDR3 DNA sequence: TGCAGTGCTATGAAATCTAGCGGGGCACTTGTTGTGGAGACCCAGTACTTC. Its protein product is CSAMKSSGALVVETQYF. J is TRBJ2-4 and V is TRBV20-1; 9 bases fit TRBD2. Near its end, the DNA agrees better with TRBJ2-5, so the J call may be wrong. This CDR3 contains 17 residues. CDR1 and CDR2 (germline): DFQATT, SNEGSKA (reference sequence).